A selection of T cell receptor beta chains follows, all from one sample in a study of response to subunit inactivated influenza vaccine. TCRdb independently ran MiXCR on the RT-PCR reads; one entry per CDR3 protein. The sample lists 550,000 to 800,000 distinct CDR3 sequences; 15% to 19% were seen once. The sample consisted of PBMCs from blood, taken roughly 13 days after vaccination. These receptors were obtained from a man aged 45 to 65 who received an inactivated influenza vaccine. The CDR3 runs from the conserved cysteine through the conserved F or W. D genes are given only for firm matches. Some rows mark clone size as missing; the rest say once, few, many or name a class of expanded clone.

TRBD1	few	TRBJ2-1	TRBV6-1	CASSVGVEGAEQFF	TGTGCCAGCAGTGTAGGAGTCGAGGGGGCTGAGCAGTTCTTC
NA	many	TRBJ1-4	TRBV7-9	CASSWGGEKLFF	TGTGCCAGCAGCTGGGGAGGAGAAAAACTGTTTTTT
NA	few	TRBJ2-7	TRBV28	CASSLESGWGPRTYEQYF	TGTGCCAGCAGTTTAGAATCCGGATGGGGGCCTCGTACCTACGAGCAGTACTTC
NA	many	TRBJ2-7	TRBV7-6	CASSVRLDHDEQYF	TGTGCCAGCAGCGTGAGACTAGATCACGATGAGCAGTACTTC
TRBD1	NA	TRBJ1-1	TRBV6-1	CASSAATTDRGRTEAFF	TGTGCCAGCAGTGCGGCTACAACGGACAGGGGAAGAACTGAAGCTTTCTTT
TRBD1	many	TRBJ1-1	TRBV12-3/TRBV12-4	CASTPLTGAKTEAFF	TGTGCCAGCACCCCCCTGACAGGGGCGAAGACTGAAGCTTTCTTT
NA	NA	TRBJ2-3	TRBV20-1	CSVSSGITDTQYF	TGCAGTGTAAGCTCGGGGATCACAGATACGCAGTATTTT
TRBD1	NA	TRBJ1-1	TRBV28	CASSLSQGVTEAFF	TGTGCCAGCAGTTTGTCACAGGGGGTGACTGAAGCTTTCTTT
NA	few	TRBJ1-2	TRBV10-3	CATSGRYGYTF	TGTGCCACCTCTGGGCGATATGGCTACACCTTC
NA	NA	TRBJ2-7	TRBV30	CAWSGNNEQYF	TGTGCCTGGAGCGGGAACAACGAGCAGTACTTC
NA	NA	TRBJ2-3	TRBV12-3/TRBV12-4	CASSSLRRTTDTQYF	TGTGCCAGCAGCAGCCTGAGGAGGACCACAGATACGCAGTATTTT
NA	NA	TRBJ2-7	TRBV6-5	CASSYSTLAYEQYF	TGTGCCAGCAGTTACTCGACTCTCGCCTACGAGCAGTACTTC
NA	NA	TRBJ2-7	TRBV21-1	CASSITGGVSYEQYF	TGTGCCAGCAGTATCACTGGCGGGGTTTCCTACGAGCAGTACTTC
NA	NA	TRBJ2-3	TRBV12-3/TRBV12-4	CASSKAEEFTDTQYF	TGTGCCAGCAGTAAGGCTGAAGAGTTCACAGATACGCAGTATTTT
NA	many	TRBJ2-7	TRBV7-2	CASSLDYLSYEQYF	TGTGCCAGCAGCTTGGACTACCTCTCCTACGAGCAGTACTTC
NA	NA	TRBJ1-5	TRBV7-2	CASSLGRAAQPQHF	TGTGCCAGCAGCTTAGGCCGGGCGGCCCAGCCCCAGCATTTT
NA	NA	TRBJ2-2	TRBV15	CATSRDPRGTGELFF	TGTGCCACCAGCAGAGATCCCCGTGGGACCGGGGAGCTGTTTTTT
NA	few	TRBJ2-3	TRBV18	CASSLTGSMADTQYF	TGTGCCAGCTCCCTGACAGGTTCAATGGCAGATACGCAGTATTTT
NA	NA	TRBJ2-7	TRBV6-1	CASSEGPRPSYEQYF	TGTGCCAGCAGTGAGGGTCCTCGACCTTCCTACGAGCAGTACTTC
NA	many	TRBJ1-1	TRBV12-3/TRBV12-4	CASSFTQNTEAFF	TGTGCCAGCAGTTTCACCCAGAACACTGAAGCTTTCTTT
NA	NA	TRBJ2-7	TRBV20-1	CSARDGSIASRWGPTTYEQYF	TGCAGTGCTAGAGATGGATCAATTGCATCTCGCTGGGGACCCACAACCTACGAGCAGTACTTC
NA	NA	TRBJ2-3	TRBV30	CAWSRLAFSTDTQYF	TGTGCCTGGAGTCGCCTAGCGTTTAGCACAGATACGCAGTATTTT
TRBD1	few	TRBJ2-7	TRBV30	CAWSVGPGQGYEQYF	TGTGCCTGGAGTGTGGGACCGGGACAGGGGTACGAGCAGTACTTC
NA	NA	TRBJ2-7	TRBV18	CASSPPSGTYEQYF	TGTGCCAGCTCACCACCTAGCGGAACCTACGAGCAGTACTTC
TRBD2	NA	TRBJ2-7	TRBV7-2	CASSLLAGVTYEQYF	TGTGCCAGCAGCCTACTAGCGGGAGTTACCTACGAGCAGTACTTC
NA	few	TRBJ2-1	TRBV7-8	CASSLATLAGSSYNEQFF	TGTGCCAGCAGCTTAGCTACTCTTGCGGGGAGCTCCTACAATGAGCAGTTCTTC
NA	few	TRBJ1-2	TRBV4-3	CASSQEATDYGYTF	TGCGCCAGCAGCCAGGAAGCGACAGACTATGGCTACACCTTC